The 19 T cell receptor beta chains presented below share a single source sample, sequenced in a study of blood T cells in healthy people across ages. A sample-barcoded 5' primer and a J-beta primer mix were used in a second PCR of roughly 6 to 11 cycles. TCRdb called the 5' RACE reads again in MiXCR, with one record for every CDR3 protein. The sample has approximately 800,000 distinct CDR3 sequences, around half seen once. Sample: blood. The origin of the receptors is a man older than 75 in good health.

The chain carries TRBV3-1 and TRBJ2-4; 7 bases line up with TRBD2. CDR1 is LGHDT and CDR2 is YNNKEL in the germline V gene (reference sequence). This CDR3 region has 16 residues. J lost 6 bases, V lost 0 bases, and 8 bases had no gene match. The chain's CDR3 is CASSQEVAGAGNIQYF. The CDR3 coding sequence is TGTGCCAGCAGCCAAGAAGTCGCGGGAGCCGGAAACATTCAGTACTTC.

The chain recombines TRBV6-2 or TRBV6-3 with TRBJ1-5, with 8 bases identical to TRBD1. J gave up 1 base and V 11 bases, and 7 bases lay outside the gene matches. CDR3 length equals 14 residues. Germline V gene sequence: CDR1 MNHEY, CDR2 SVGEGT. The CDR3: CAAQGAKSNQPQHF. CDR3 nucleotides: TGTGCCGCCCAGGGGGCAAAAAGCAATCAGCCCCAGCATTTT.

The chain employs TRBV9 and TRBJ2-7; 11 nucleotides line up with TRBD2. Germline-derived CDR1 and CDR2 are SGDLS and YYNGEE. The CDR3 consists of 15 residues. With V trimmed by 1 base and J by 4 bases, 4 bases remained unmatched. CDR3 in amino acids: CASSVRGLAVYEQYF. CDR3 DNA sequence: TGTGCCAGCAGCGTAAGGGGACTAGCGGTTTACGAGCAGTACTTC.

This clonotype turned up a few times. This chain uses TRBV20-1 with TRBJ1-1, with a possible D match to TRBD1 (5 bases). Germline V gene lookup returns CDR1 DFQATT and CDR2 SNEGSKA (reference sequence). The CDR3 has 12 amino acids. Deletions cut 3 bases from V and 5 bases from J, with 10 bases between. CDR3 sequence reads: CSARGRGTEAFF. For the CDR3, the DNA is TGCAGTGCTAGGGGGCGTGGGACTGAAGCTTTCTTT.

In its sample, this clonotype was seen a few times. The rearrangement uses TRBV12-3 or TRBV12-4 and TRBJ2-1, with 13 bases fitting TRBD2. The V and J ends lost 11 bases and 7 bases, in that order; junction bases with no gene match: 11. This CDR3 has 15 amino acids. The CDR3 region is CAGTCTSGRGNEQFF. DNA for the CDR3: TGTGCCGGAACCTGTACTAGCGGGAGGGGTAATGAGCAGTTCTTC.

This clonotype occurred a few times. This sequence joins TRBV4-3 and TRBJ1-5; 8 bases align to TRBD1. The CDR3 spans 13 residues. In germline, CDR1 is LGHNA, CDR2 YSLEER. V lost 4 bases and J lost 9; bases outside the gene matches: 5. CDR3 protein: CASSPRTGRPQHF. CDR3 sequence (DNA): TGCGCCAGCAGCCCCCGGACAGGGAGGCCCCAGCATTTT.

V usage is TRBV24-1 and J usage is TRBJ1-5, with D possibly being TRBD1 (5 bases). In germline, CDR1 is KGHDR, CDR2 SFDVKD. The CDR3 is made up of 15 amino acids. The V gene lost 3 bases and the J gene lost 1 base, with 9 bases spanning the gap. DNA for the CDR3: TGTGCCACCAGTGATGCGACAGTGAGCAATCAGCCCCAGCATTTT. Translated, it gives CATSDATVSNQPQHF.

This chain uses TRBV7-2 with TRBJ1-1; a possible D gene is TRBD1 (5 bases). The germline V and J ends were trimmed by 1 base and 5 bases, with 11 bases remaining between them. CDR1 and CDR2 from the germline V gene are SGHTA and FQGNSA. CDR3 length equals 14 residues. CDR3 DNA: TGTGCCAGCAGCTTAGACTGGGGGTCAACTGAAGCTTTCTTT. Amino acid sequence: CASSLDWGSTEAFF.

This CDR3 reads CASSPRPGLAVSSNEQFF. The CDR3 bases are TGTGCCAGCAGCCCCCGCCCCGGACTAGCGGTTAGCTCCAATGAGCAGTTCTTC. V is TRBV7-2 and J is TRBJ2-1, with 10 bases fitting TRBD2. The CDR3 sequence is 18 residues long. Germline CDR1 SGHTA, CDR2 FQGNSA. Trimming cost V 5 bases and J 6 bases; bases outside gene matches: 16.

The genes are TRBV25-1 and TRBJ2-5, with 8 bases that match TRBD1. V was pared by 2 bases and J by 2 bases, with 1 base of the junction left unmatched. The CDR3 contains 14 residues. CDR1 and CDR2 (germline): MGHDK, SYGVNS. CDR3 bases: TGTGCCAGCAGTGAACACAGGGGGCAAGAGACCCAGTACTTC. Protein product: CASSEHRGQETQYF.

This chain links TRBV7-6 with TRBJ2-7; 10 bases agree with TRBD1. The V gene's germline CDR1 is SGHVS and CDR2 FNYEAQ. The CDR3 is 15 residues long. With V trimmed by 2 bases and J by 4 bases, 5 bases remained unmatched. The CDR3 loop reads CASSLTTGGIYEQYF. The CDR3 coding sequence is TGTGCCAGCAGCTTAACGACAGGGGGCATTTACGAGCAGTACTTC.

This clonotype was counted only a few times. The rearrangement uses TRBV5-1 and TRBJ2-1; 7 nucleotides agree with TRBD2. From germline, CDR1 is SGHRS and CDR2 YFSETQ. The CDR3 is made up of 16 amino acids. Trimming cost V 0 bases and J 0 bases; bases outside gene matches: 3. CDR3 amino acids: CASSLGDYLSYNEQFF. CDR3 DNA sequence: TGCGCCAGCAGCTTGGGGGACTACCTCTCCTACAATGAGCAGTTCTTC.

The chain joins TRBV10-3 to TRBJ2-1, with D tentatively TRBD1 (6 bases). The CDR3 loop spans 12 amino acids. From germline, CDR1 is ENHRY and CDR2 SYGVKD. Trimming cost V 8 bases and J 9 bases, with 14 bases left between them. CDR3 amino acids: CAIGGLVLEQFF. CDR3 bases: TGTGCCATCGGGGGCTTAGTACTTGAGCAGTTCTTC.

CDR3 bases: TGTGCCAGCAGCTTATACCGGGCCCTGAGAACCTACGAGCAGTACTTC. Its translation: CASSLYRALRTYEQYF. V is TRBV7-9 and J is TRBJ2-7; D unresolved. This CDR3 is 16 amino acids long. Trimming cost V 2 bases and J 2 bases, with 16 bases left between them. The germline V gene has CDR1 SEHNR and CDR2 FQNEAQ (reference sequence).

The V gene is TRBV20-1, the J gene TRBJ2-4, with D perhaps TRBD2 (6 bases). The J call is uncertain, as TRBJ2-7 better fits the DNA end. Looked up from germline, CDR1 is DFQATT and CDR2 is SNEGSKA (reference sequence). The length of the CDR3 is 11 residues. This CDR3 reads CSARSGGEQYF. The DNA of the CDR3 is TGCAGTGCTAGATCCGGGGGCGAGCAGTACTTC.

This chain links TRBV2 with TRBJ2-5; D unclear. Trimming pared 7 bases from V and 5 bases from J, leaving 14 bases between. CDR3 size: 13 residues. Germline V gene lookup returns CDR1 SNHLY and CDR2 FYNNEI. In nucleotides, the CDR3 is TGTGCCAGCACTCTAAATGCGGCGGAGACCCAGTACTTC. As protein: CASTLNAAETQYF. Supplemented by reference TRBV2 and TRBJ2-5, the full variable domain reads EPEVTQTPSHQVTQMGQEVILRCVPISNHLYFYWYRQILGQKVEFLVSFYNNEISEKSEIFDDQFSVERPDGSNFTLKIRSTKLEDSAMYFCASTLNAAETQYFGPGTRLLVL.

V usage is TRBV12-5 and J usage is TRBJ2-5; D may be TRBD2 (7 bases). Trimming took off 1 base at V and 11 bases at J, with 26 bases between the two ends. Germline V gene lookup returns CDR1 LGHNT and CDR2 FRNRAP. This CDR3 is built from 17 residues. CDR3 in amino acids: CASGLGPGLAGAYEQYF. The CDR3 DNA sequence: TGTGCTAGTGGTTTGGGACCAGGACTTGCGGGGGCCTATGAGCAGTACTTC.

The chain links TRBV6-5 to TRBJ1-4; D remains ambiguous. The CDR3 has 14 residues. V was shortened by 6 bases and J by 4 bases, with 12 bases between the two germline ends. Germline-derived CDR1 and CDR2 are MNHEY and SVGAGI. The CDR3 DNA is TGTGCCAGCAGCAATCCAGCTTTTAATGAAAAACTGTTTTTT. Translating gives CASSNPAFNEKLFF.

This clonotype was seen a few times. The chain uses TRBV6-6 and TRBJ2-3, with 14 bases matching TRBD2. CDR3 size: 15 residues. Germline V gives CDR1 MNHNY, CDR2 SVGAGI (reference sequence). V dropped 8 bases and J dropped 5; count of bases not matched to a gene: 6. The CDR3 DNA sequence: TGTGCCAGCGTAGGACTAGCGGGGGGAAAAGATACGCAGTATTTT. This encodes CASVGLAGGKDTQYF.